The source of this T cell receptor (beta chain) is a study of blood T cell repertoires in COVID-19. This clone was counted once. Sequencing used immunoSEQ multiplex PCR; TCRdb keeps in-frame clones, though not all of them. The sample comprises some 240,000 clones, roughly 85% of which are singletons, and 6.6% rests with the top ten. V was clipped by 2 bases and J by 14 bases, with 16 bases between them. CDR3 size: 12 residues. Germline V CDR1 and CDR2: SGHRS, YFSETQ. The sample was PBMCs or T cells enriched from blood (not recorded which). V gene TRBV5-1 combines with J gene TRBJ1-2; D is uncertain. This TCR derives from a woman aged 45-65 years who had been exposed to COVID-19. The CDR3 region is CASSFGEYGGTF. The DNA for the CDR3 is TGCGCCAGCAGCTTCGGCGAGTATGGAGGGACCTTC.